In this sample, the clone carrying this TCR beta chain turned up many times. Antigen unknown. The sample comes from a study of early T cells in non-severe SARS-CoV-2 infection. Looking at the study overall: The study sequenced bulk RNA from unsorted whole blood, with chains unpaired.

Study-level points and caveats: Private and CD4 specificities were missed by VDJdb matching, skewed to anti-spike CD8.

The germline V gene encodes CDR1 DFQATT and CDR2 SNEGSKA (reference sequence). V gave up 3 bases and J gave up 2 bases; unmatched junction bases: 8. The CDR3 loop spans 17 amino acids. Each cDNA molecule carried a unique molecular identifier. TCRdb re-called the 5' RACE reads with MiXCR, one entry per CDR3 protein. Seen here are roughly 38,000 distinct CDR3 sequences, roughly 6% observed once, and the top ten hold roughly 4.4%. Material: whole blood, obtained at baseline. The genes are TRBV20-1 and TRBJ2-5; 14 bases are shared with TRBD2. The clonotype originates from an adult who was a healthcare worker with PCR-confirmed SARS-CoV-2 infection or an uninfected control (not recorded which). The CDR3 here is CSAREGLAGATQETQYF. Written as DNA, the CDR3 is TGCAGTGCTAGGGAGGGACTAGCGGGAGCCACACAAGAGACCCAGTACTTC.